Shown below are 20 T cell receptor beta chains from a single sample sequenced in a study of blood T cell repertoires in COVID-19. Using immunoSEQ multiplex PCR, the repertoire was profiled, and TCRdb retains in-frame clones only, with some absent. The table records 250,000 to 300,000 clones, 88% of them present only once. The sequenced sample was peripheral blood. The origin of the receptors is a woman aged 25 to 39 with acute or convalescent COVID-19.

The chain is built from TRBV3-1 (or the pseudogene TRBV3-2) and TRBJ1-6, with D possibly TRBD1 on 5 matching bases. There are 20 residues in the CDR3. Between the trimmed V and J ends, which lost 0 bases and 0 bases, there was a span of 18 bases. Germline V gene lookup returns CDR1 LGHDT and CDR2 YNNKEL (reference sequence). CDR3 sequence (DNA): TGTGCCAGCAGCCAAGAAGGAGTTGGGGGGAGGAGCTCCTATAATTCACCCCTCCACTTT. Translated: CASSQEGVGGRSSYNSPLHF.

This rearrangement joins TRBV15 to TRBJ2-1, with D possibly being TRBD1 (5 bases). V was clipped by 3 bases and J by 0 bases, with 6 bases between them. The CDR3 is 14 amino acids. Per the germline V gene, CDR1 is LNHNV and CDR2 is YYDKDF (reference sequence). The CDR3, as DNA: TGTGCCACCAGCAGGACAGACTCCTACAATGAGCAGTTCTTC. This translates into CATSRTDSYNEQFF. The whole variable domain, remainder taken from reference TRBV15 and TRBJ2-1, is DAMVIQNPRYQVTQFGKPVTLSCSQTLNHNVMYWYQQKSSQAPKLLFHYYDKDFNNEADTPDNFQSRRPNTSFCFLDIRSPGLGDTAMYLCATSRTDSYNEQFFGPGTRLTVL.

The chain carries TRBV7-9 and TRBJ2-5; TRBD1 matches 9 bases. The germline V gene encodes CDR1 SEHNR and CDR2 FQNEAQ (reference sequence). This CDR3 has 15 residues. V lost 6 bases, J lost 3 bases, and 8 bases stayed unmatched. The chain's CDR3 is CASRLPGQGKETQYF. The CDR3 DNA reads TGTGCCAGCAGACTCCCGGGACAGGGAAAAGAGACCCAGTACTTC.

V and J are TRBV19 and TRBJ1-5, with 7 bases fitting TRBD1. J was trimmed by 6 bases and V by 5 bases; bases with no gene match: 7. This CDR3 has 14 amino acids. Germline-derived CDR1 and CDR2 are LNHDA and SQIVND (reference sequence). The DNA for the CDR3 is TGTGCCAGTAGTGGAACAGGGGTACGTCAGCCCCAGCATTTT. It translates to CASSGTGVRQPQHF. Looking up the rest from reference TRBV19 and TRBJ1-5 gives the full variable domain: DGGITQSPKYLFRKEGQNVTLSCEQNLNHDAMYWYRQDPGQGLRLIYYSQIVNDFQKGDIAEGYSVSREKKESFPLTVTSAQKNPTAFYLCASSGTGVRQPQHFGDGTRLSIL.

This clone has a single count. The chain carries TRBV19 and TRBJ2-5; TRBD2 matches at 12 bases. This CDR3 comprises 16 residues. Germline trimming cut 2 bases from V and 5 bases from J; bases unmatched to any gene: 6. Germline V gives CDR1 LNHDA, CDR2 SQIVND (reference sequence). The CDR3 DNA sequence: TGTGCCAGTAGTATAAGGACTAGCGGGATTCGGGAGACCCAGTACTTC. This gives the protein CASSIRTSGIRETQYF. Full variable domain (outside the CDR3, taken from reference TRBV19 and TRBJ2-5): DGGITQSPKYLFRKEGQNVTLSCEQNLNHDAMYWYRQDPGQGLRLIYYSQIVNDFQKGDIAEGYSVSREKKESFPLTVTSAQKNPTAFYLCASSIRTSGIRETQYFGPGTRLLVL.

The chain employs TRBV7-2 and TRBJ1-5; 7 nucleotides line up with TRBD1. J gave up 4 bases and V 4 bases, and 4 bases lay outside the gene matches. Per germline, CDR1 SGHTA and CDR2 FQGNSA. CDR3 length: 14 amino acids. CDR3 bases: TGTGCCAGCAGCTCGAGGGGGCTTAATCAGCCCCAGCATTTT. It specifies CASSSRGLNQPQHF.

The chain couples TRBV6-5 to TRBJ1-4; 7 bases align to TRBD1. Losses at the gene ends were 6 bases for V and 7 bases for J; bases not matched to a gene: 8. CDR1 and CDR2 (germline): MNHEY, SVGAGI. The CDR3 consists of 14 residues. CDR3 sequence: CASSLDRWIEKLFF. DNA of the CDR3: TGTGCCAGCAGCCTGGACAGGTGGATTGAAAAACTGTTTTTT.

The chain couples TRBV27 to TRBJ2-4; weak D call: TRBD1 (6 bases). Germline CDR1 and CDR2: MNHEY and SMNVEV (reference sequence). V lost 0 bases to trimming and J lost 3 bases, with 15 bases between them. This CDR3 has 17 amino acids. In DNA form, the CDR3 reads TGTGCCAGCAGTTTATCTGGGGGCAGCACCAGCAAAAACATTCAGTACTTC. This codes for CASSLSGGSTSKNIQYF.

Only a few counts were recorded for this clone. The chain combines TRBV2 with TRBJ2-1; D unresolved. The CDR3 consists of 13 residues. CDR1 is SNHLY and CDR2 is FYNNEI in the germline V gene. With 6 bases removed from V and 7 bases from J, the gap between germline ends came to 13 bases. CDR3: CASSTVLTNEQFF. The CDR3 DNA reads as TGTGCCAGCAGCACAGTCTTGACGAATGAGCAGTTCTTC. The whole variable domain, filled in from reference TRBV2 and TRBJ2-1, reads EPEVTQTPSHQVTQMGQEVILRCVPISNHLYFYWYRQILGQKVEFLVSFYNNEISEKSEIFDDQFSVERPDGSNFTLKIRSTKLEDSAMYFCASSTVLTNEQFFGPGTRLTVL.

The J gene is TRBJ2-2, the V gene TRBV10-3; possible D gene TRBD1, 6 bases. Germline V gives CDR1 ENHRY, CDR2 SYGVKD. V lost 0 bases to trimming and J lost 6 bases, with 11 bases between them. The CDR3 is 15 residues long. CDR3 sequence reads: CAISESTGRPGELFF. CDR3 nucleotides: TGTGCCATCAGTGAGTCGACAGGACGACCCGGGGAGCTGTTTTTT.

The CDR3 loop reads CASSVVGGTAKETQYF. For the CDR3, the DNA is TGTGCCAGCAGCGTAGTTGGGGGGACCGCCAAAGAGACCCAGTACTTC. The chain has TRBV9 and TRBJ2-5; D is possibly TRBD2 (6 bases). From germline, CDR1 is SGDLS and CDR2 YYNGEE. CDR3 length: 16 amino acids. The germline V and J ends were trimmed by 0 bases and 3 bases, with 15 bases remaining between them.

In this sample, this clone turned up a few times. The chain couples TRBV11-3 to TRBJ1-1; D uncertain. The germline V gene has CDR1 SGHNT and CDR2 YENEEA. This CDR3 contains 15 residues. V lost 4 bases and J lost 4, with 16 bases in between. CDR3 nucleotides: TGTGCCAGCAGCTCTTTTGGAGGCTCTCCCACTGAAGCTTTCTTT. It specifies CASSSFGGSPTEAFF.

The V call is TRBV7-2, the J call TRBJ1-2; D gene unclear. Per germline, CDR1 SGHTA and CDR2 FQGNSA. Trimming cost V 5 bases and J 8 bases, with 21 bases left between them. There are 15 residues in the CDR3. In DNA form, the CDR3 reads TGTGCCAGCAGCACCCGGACGGGGAACTCGGGGGGCTACACCTTC. It is translated as CASSTRTGNSGGYTF.

The V gene is TRBV11-2, the J gene TRBJ2-7, with a weak D call TRBD2 (5 bases). The CDR3 spans 15 residues. V was cut by 1 base and J by 2 bases, with 12 bases left in between. Germline CDR1 SGHAT, CDR2 FQNNGV. The CDR3 spells CASSLVRGSTYEQYF. CDR3 bases: TGTGCCAGCAGCTTAGTACGAGGGAGCACCTACGAGCAGTACTTC.

V is TRBV11-3 and J is TRBJ2-5; weak D call: TRBD2 (6 bases). The CDR3 has 15 amino acids. V was shortened by 6 bases and J by 2 bases, with 16 bases between the two germline ends. Germline V gene lookup returns CDR1 SGHNT and CDR2 YENEEA. Here the CDR3 DNA reads TGTGCCAGCAGGCTTTTCGGGGGAGGTCAAGAGACCCAGTACTTC. Translation gives CASRLFGGGQETQYF.

The V gene is TRBV5-1, the J gene TRBJ2-3, with a possible D match to TRBD2 (6 bases). V was shortened by 0 bases and J by 0 bases, with 20 bases between the two germline ends. Germline lookup yields CDR1 SGHRS and CDR2 YFSETQ. The length of the CDR3 is 19 residues. The CDR3 nucleotides read TGCGCCAGCAGCTTGGTTTCAGTCGGGAGTGGCATCAGCACAGATACGCAGTATTTT. It yields the protein CASSLVSVGSGISTDTQYF.

The chain has TRBV6-5 and TRBJ2-2; TRBD1 matches 8 bases. From germline, CDR1 is MNHEY and CDR2 SVGAGI. The CDR3 is made up of 14 amino acids. The V gene end was trimmed by 6 bases and the J gene end by 0 bases; junction bases not matched to a gene: 0. CDR3 in amino acids: CASRDRANTGELFF. Here the CDR3 DNA reads TGTGCCAGCAGGGACAGGGCGAACACCGGGGAGCTGTTTTTT.

The V gene is TRBV6-2 or TRBV6-3, the J gene TRBJ1-5, with D tentatively TRBD1 (5 bases). The CDR3 has 14 residues. Trimming stripped 4 bases from V and 1 base from J, with 8 bases between. From germline, CDR1 is MNHEY and CDR2 SVGEGT. The DNA of the CDR3 is TGTGCCAGCAGTTTCCGACAGAGCAATCAGCCCCAGCATTTT. This translates into CASSFRQSNQPQHF.

This clone was counted once. The chain has TRBV6-6 and TRBJ1-2; D might be TRBD1 (6 bases). The CDR3 loop spans 14 amino acids. Looked up from germline, CDR1 is MNHNY and CDR2 is SVGAGI (reference sequence). V shed 6 bases and J shed 7 bases, with 18 bases lying between them. CDR3 protein: CASSRGQLESGYTF. Written as DNA, the CDR3 is TGTGCCAGCAGCCGCGGACAGTTGGAGTCTGGCTACACCTTC.

The J gene is TRBJ2-1, the V gene TRBV9; 10 bases line up with TRBD2. Losses at the gene ends were 6 bases for V and 7 bases for J; bases not matched to a gene: 10. Germline loops: CDR1 SGDLS, CDR2 YYNGEE. The CDR3 is made up of 15 amino acids. CDR3 nucleotide sequence: TGTGCCAGCACCTCCGCGACTAGCGGGTATAATGAGCAGTTCTTC. This gives the protein CASTSATSGYNEQFF. Together with reference TRBV9 and TRBJ2-1, the CDR3 gives the full variable domain: DSGVTQTPKHLITATGQRVTLRCSPRSGDLSVYWYQQSLDQGLQFLIQYYNGEERAKGNILERFSAQQFPDLHSELNLSSLELGDSALYFCASTSATSGYNEQFFGPGTRLTVL.